These 20 T cell receptor beta chains came from one sample sequenced in a study of blood T cells in healthy people across ages. The use of a sample-barcoded 5' primer and a J-beta primer mix characterized a second PCR of about 7 to 12 cycles. Each CDR3 protein is one row after TCRdb ran MiXCR on the 5' RACE reads. The sample records about 1,400,000 distinct CDR3 sequences, roughly 60% being singletons. Sequencing was done on a sample of blood. Source of these receptors: a man between 18 and 29 years old in good health.

J is TRBJ2-3 and V is TRBV20-1; possibly TRBD2 for D (6 bases). Germline V CDR1 and CDR2: DFQATT, SNEGSKA (reference sequence). CDR3 length: 15 amino acids. V lost 5 bases and J 2 bases, leaving 17 bases between the germline ends. CDR3 DNA: TGCAGTGCTCACCAGACTAGTTCGATCACAGATACGCAGTATTTT. This codes for CSAHQTSSITDTQYF.

V usage is TRBV5-6 and J usage is TRBJ1-2, with a weak D call TRBD1 (5 bases). From germline, CDR1 is SGHDT and CDR2 YYEEEE. The CDR3 runs to 11 residues. The V end lost 5 bases, the J end lost 12 bases, and 14 bases lay between the germline ends. CDR3 region: CASSSGAVHTF. DNA of the CDR3: TGTGCCAGCAGTTCCGGGGCAGTGCACACCTTC.

This clonotype was picked up a small number of times. The chain is built from TRBV4-1 and TRBJ1-4, with D possibly matching TRBD1 (5 bases). V dropped 6 bases and J dropped 15 bases, with 23 bases sitting between them. This CDR3 is built from 14 residues. Germline values: CDR1 MGHRA, CDR2 YSYEKL. This CDR3 reads CASRNIPTGTEVFF. DNA of the CDR3: TGCGCCAGCAGGAACATACCAACCGGGACCGAAGTGTTTTTT.

This clonotype has a handful of counts. The chain carries TRBV24-1 and TRBJ2-2; possible D gene TRBD2, 6 bases. Trimming cost V 3 bases and J 1 base, with 17 bases left between them. CDR3 length: 18 residues. Germline assignment: CDR1 KGHDR and CDR2 SFDVKD. The DNA for the CDR3 is TGTGCCACCAGTGATCATCCTTCTTCAGCGGGGAACACCGGGGAGCTGTTTTTT. Translated: CATSDHPSSAGNTGELFF.

The chain employs TRBV20-1 and TRBJ2-4, with D possibly being TRBD2 (6 bases). This CDR3 is 15 amino acids long. The V end was cut by 3 bases, the J end by 3 bases, with 15 bases between. Germline values: CDR1 DFQATT, CDR2 SNEGSKA (reference sequence). The CDR3 DNA reads as TGCAGTGCTAGTGCCCCCCCGCGGGACAAAAACATTCAGTACTTC. This codes for CSASAPPRDKNIQYF.

This sequence joins TRBV15 and TRBJ2-3; a weak D match, TRBD2 (5 bases). The CDR3 totals 16 residues. Germline V gene data show CDR1 as LNHNV and CDR2 as YYDKDF (reference sequence). V was cut by 5 bases and J by 1 base, with 16 bases left in between. The CDR3 sequence is CATSDPRALRTDTQYF. Written as DNA, the CDR3 is TGTGCCACCAGCGACCCGAGGGCGCTCCGCACAGATACGCAGTATTTT.

This clonotype was counted between two and nine times. The chain joins TRBV10-3 to TRBJ2-4, with D maybe TRBD1 (5 bases). V was pared by 3 bases and J by 8 bases, with 20 bases between. This CDR3 is 16 amino acids long. The V gene's germline CDR1 is ENHRY and CDR2 SYGVKD. For the CDR3, the DNA is TGTGCCATCAGTGAAGGCCAGGGTTATGGTTTAGACATTCAGTACTTC. This gives the protein CAISEGQGYGLDIQYF.

Regarding this clonotype: It is likely a read error, because the conserved phenylalanine at the end of the CDR3 is missing. The V and J genes are TRBV7-4 and TRBJ1-6; the D gene is possibly TRBD1 (5 bases). V lost 2 bases and J lost 8, with 13 bases in between. This CDR3 has 15 residues. Germline V gene sequence: CDR1 SGHVT, CDR2 SQSDAQ. The CDR3 nucleotides read TGTGCCAGCAGCTTATATGTGGGGGGGGATTCACCCCTCCACTCT. Translation gives CASSLYVGGDSPLHS.

This clonotype was observed a single time. The chain is built from TRBV10-3 and TRBJ1-2, with a weak D call TRBD1 (5 bases). V dropped 0 bases and J dropped 5 bases, with 16 bases sitting between them. The length of the CDR3 is 16 residues. From germline, CDR1 is ENHRY and CDR2 SYGVKD. CDR3 protein: CAISESPGEMAYGYTF. Written as DNA, the CDR3 is TGTGCCATCAGTGAGTCTCCGGGGGAAATGGCTTATGGCTACACCTTC.

Comments on this clonotype: One junction end does not reproduce the germline sequence, and a read error may be involved. The chain has TRBV7-2 and TRBJ2-1; a possible D gene is TRBD2 (6 bases). The CDR3 has 14 residues. In germline, CDR1 is SGHTA, CDR2 FQGNSA. DNA of the CDR3: TGTGCCAGCAGCCCCTTCGCGGACTACAAGGAGCAGTTCTTC. This sequence encodes CASSPFADYKEQFF.

This rearrangement joins TRBV3-1 to TRBJ2-4; 8 bases are a match to TRBD2. The CDR3 is 15 residues long. Germline V gene data show CDR1 as LGHDT and CDR2 as YNNKEL (reference sequence). With 4 bases clipped from V and 7 bases from J, the junction kept 9 bases outside the gene matches. Here the CDR3 reads CASSPDTGGPNIQYF. In nucleotides, the CDR3 is TGTGCCAGCAGCCCAGACACGGGAGGGCCTAACATTCAGTACTTC.

J is TRBJ2-4 and V is TRBV12-3 or TRBV12-4; TRBD1 or TRBD2 may be the D gene (5 bases each). Trimming cost V 4 bases and J 8 bases, with 21 bases left between them. CDR3 size: 16 residues. CDR3 in DNA: TGTGCCAGCAGTTCGTGGGTGGGGGTTGGAGTGGACATTCAGTACTTC. Translation: CASSSWVGVGVDIQYF.

This clonotype appeared a few times. The CDR3 region has the DNA TGTGCCAGCAGCCAGGGGGCACGGGGCTACACCTTC. The encoded protein is CASSQGARGYTF. The J gene is TRBJ1-2, the V gene TRBV12-3 or TRBV12-4; 8 bases fit TRBD1. The CDR3 contains 12 residues. Trimming cost V 6 bases and J 8 bases; bases outside gene matches: 5.

The rearrangement joins TRBV20-1 to TRBJ1-2; 11 positions agree with TRBD1. This CDR3 is built from 18 residues. Trimming took 2 bases from V and 6 from J; bases not matched to a gene: 17. Germline values: CDR1 DFQATT, CDR2 SNEGSKA (reference sequence). CDR3 in amino acids: CSARQPRGQGENGDGYTF. In nucleotides, the CDR3 is TGCAGTGCTAGACAACCTCGGGGACAGGGGGAAAATGGAGATGGCTACACCTTC.

The V and J genes are TRBV6-6 and TRBJ2-3; 12 bases line up with TRBD2. CDR1 MNHNY and CDR2 SVGAGI come from the germline V gene (reference sequence). V shed 6 bases, J shed 5 bases, and the junction held 9 bases outside the gene matches. CDR3 size: 16 residues. In DNA, the CDR3 is TGTGCCAGCAGACGCCTAGCGGGGGGGCAGGTAGATACGCAGTATTTT. Amino acid sequence: CASRRLAGGQVDTQYF.

This clonotype has a handful of counts. It may be a read error: a sequence one base away is much more abundant. The V gene is TRBV29-1, the J gene TRBJ2-6, with D unresolved. V was trimmed by 4 bases and J by 0 bases, leaving 4 bases between them. The CDR3 runs to 13 residues. Germline CDR1 and CDR2: SQVTM and ANQGSEA. The CDR3 coding sequence is TGCAGCGTTGTTTTCTCTGGGGCCAACGTCCTGACTTTC. Translation: CSVVFSGANVLTF.

The V and J genes are TRBV6-5 and TRBJ2-1; TRBD2 aligns across 9 bases. Trimming cost V 5 bases and J 8 bases; bases outside gene matches: 13. CDR1 is MNHEY, CDR2 SVGAGI, per germline. The CDR3 is 16 amino acids. The CDR3 DNA reads as TGTGCCAGCAGTCCGGGAGGCGGGGGGGCCAACTATGAGCAGTTCTTC. Translated: CASSPGGGGANYEQFF.

V gene TRBV4-3 combines with J gene TRBJ1-5; D unclear. CDR3 length: 16 residues. Germline CDR1 LGHNA, CDR2 YSLEER. With 0 bases removed from V and 2 bases from J, the gap between germline ends came to 11 bases. In DNA form, the CDR3 reads TGCGCCAGCAGCCAAGATATCCGGGGAGGCAATCAGCCCCAGCATTTT. Translation gives CASSQDIRGGNQPQHF.

The rearrangement uses TRBV5-6 and TRBJ1-5; TRBD1 might be the D (6 bases). The length of the CDR3 is 14 residues. The ends were cut back, 4 bases at V and 9 bases at J, with 17 bases in the middle. CDR1 and CDR2 from the germline V gene are SGHDT and YYEEEE. As DNA, the CDR3 is TGTGCCAGCAGCAAGACAGGAGCCCGGGTGCCCCAGCATTTT. It codes for CASSKTGARVPQHF. The entire variable domain, with the rest obtained from reference TRBV5-6 and TRBJ1-5, is as follows: DAGVTQSPTHLIKTRGQQVTLRCSPKSGHDTVSWYQQALGQGPQFIFQYYEEEERQRGNFPDRFSGHQFPNYSSELNVNALLLGDSALYLCASSKTGARVPQHFGDGTRLSIL.

This clonotype was detected only a few times. This sequence joins TRBV4-1 and TRBJ2-3; no definite D call. Germline V gene lookup returns CDR1 MGHRA and CDR2 YSYEKL. CDR3 length equals 15 residues. V lost 1 base and J 4 bases, leaving 12 bases between the germline ends. CDR3 DNA sequence: TGCGCCAGCAGCCAAGTTTATGGTCACGCAGATACGCAGTATTTT. Its translation is CASSQVYGHADTQYF.